The sequence of this TCR beta chain was determined in a study of metastatic and nonmetastatic thyroid tumors. The study, taken as a whole, reports: According to reports, the diversity of TCR beta was significantly higher in malignant thyroid tumors than in benign nodules, and this held in both blood and tumor samples.

Until they underwent thyroid surgery, no patient had received any treatment. In the study's own analysis: CDR3 differences across clinicopathological groups were used to build a distant-metastasis classifier for papillary thyroid cancer. TCRdb reprocessed the PCR reads via MiXCR. The V and J calls shown here were made by TCRdb, not taken from the authors' results. In the table there are 37,000 or so clones, about 18% of which are singletons. The table lists this clone with many counts. Its matching antigen is unknown. The CDR3 runs 12 residues. Looked up from germline, CDR1 is SGHVS and CDR2 is FQNEAQ. Trimming removed 5 bases at V and 0 bases at J, with 4 bases between.

The clonotype was recovered from a male donor with papillary thyroid cancer or a benign thyroid nodule (not recorded which). Some clones in this sample may be carry-over from other donors' samples. This rearrangement joins TRBV7-8 to TRBJ2-5; D is uncertain. The sample consisted of blood. For the CDR3, the DNA is TGTGCCAGCAGCCCCGACCAAGAGACCCAGTACTTC. Its protein is CASSPDQETQYF.